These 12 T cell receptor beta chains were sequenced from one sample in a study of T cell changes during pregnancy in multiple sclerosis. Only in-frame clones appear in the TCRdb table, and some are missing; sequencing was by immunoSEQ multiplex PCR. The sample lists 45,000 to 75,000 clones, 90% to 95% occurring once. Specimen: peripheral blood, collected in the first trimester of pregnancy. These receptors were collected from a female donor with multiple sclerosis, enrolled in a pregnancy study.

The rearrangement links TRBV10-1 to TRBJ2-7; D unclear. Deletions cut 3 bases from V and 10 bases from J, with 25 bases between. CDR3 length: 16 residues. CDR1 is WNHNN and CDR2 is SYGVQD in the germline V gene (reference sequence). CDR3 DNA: TGCGCCAGCAGTGATTGGCCGAGATTCGTAGCTCCCACTCAGTACTTC. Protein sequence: CASSDWPRFVAPTQYF.

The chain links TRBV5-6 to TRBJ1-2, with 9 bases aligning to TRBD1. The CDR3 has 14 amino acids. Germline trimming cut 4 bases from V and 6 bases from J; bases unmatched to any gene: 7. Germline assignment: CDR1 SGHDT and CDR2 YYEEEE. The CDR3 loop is CASSARDRVHGYTF. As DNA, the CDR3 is TGTGCCAGCAGCGCCCGGGACAGGGTGCATGGCTACACCTTC.

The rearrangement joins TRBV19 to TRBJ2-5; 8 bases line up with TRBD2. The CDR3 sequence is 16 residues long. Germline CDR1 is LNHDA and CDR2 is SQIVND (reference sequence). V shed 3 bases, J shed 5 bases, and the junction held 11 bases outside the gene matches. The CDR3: CASSMVTGTSIETQYF. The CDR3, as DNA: TGTGCCAGTAGTATGGTCACCGGGACTAGTATCGAGACCCAGTACTTC.

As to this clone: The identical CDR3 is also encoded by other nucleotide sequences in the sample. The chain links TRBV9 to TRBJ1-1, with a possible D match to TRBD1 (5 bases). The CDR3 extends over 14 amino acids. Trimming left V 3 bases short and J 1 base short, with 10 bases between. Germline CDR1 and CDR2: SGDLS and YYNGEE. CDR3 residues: CASSARGGNTEAFF. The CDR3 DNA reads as TGTGCCAGCAGCGCCCGCGGGGGGAACACTGAAGCTTTCTTT.

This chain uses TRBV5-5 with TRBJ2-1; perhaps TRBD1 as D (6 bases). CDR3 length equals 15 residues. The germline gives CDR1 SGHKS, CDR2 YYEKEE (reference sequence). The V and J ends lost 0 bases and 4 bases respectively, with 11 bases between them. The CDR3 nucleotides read TGTGCCAGCAGCTTGGCCCCCCAGGGGTACAATGAGCAGTTCTTC. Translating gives CASSLAPQGYNEQFF.

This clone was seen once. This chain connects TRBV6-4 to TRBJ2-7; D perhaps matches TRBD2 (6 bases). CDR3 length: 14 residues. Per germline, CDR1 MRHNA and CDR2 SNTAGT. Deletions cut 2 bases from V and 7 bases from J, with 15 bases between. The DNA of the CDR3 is TGTGCCAGCAGTGACGCAGTGGCGGGGAGGGAGCAGTACTTC. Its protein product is CASSDAVAGREQYF.

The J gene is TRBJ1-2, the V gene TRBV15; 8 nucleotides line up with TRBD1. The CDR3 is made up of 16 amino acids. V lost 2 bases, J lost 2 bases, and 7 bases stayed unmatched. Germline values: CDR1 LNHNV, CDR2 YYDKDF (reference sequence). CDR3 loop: CATSRRGGQGNYGYTF. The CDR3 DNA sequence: TGTGCCACCAGCAGAAGAGGCGGACAGGGCAACTATGGCTACACCTTC.

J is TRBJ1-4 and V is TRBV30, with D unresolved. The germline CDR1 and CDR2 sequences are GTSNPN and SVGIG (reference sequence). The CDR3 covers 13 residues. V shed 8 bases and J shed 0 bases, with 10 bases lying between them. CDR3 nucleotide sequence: TGTGCCCAGCAGGAGGCAACTAATGAAAAACTGTTTTTT. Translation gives CAQQEATNEKLFF.

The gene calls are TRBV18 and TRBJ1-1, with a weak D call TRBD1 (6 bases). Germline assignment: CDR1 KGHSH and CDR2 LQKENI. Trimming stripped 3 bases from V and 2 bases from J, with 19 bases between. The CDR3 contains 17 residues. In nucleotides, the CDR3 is TGTGCCAGCTCACCCAAAAACCGAGGGGGACTAAACACTGAAGCTTTCTTT. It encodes CASSPKNRGGLNTEAFF.

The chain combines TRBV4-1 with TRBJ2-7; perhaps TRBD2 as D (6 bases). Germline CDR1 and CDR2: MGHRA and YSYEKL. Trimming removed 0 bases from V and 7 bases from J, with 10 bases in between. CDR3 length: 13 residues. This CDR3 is CASSQETAGEQYF. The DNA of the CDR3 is TGCGCCAGCAGCCAAGAGACCGCGGGAGAGCAGTACTTC.

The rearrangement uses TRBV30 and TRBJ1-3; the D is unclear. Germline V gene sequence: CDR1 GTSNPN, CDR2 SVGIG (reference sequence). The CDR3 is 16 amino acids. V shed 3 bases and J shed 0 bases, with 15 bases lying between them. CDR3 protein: CAWSVVGISSGNTIYF. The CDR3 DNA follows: TGTGCCTGGAGCGTAGTGGGCATTAGCTCTGGAAACACCATATATTTT.

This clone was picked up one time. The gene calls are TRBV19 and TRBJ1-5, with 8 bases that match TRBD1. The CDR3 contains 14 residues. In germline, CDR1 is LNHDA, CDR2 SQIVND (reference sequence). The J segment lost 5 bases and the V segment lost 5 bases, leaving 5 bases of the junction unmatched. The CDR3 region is CASSHPGGDQPQHF. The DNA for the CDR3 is TGTGCCAGTAGTCATCCAGGGGGCGATCAGCCCCAGCATTTT. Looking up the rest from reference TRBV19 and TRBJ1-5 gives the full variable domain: DGGITQSPKYLFRKEGQNVTLSCEQNLNHDAMYWYRQDPGQGLRLIYYSQIVNDFQKGDIAEGYSVSREKKESFPLTVTSAQKNPTAFYLCASSHPGGDQPQHFGDGTRLSIL.